What follows are 21 T cell receptor beta chains derived from one specimen sequenced in a study of T cells in localized non-small cell lung cancer. Assay used: immunoSEQ multiplex PCR; TCRdb lists only in-frame clones, some missing. The table lists around 30,000 clones, 91% of them singletons, with approximately 5% in the top ten. Sequencing was performed on PBMCs, taken before any cancer treatment. These receptors were taken from a man aged 35-69 years with stage II lung adenocarcinoma.

The CDR3 spells CASGSPGLVSYEQYF. The CDR3 DNA reads as TGTGCCAGCGGTTCACCGGGACTGGTCTCCTACGAGCAGTACTTC. This sequence joins TRBV6-6 and TRBJ2-7, with a weak D call TRBD2 (6 bases). Germline-derived CDR1 and CDR2 are MNHNY and SVGAGI (reference sequence). Trimming took off 8 bases at V and 0 bases at J, with 17 bases between the two ends. This CDR3 has 15 amino acids.

V gene TRBV18 combines with J gene TRBJ2-3, with TRBD2 matching over 10 bases. The ends lost 1 base at V and 6 bases at J; junction bases unmatched: 10. Per the germline V gene, CDR1 is KGHSH and CDR2 is LQKENI. This CDR3 is built from 17 residues. The DNA of the CDR3 is TGTGCCAGCTCACCACTAGCGGGAGGCCCCTCGGCCGATACGCAGTATTTT. Amino acid sequence: CASSPLAGGPSADTQYF.

This chain uses TRBV18 with TRBJ1-1; D is unclear. The CDR3 is 12 amino acids. V was clipped by 3 bases and J by 11 bases, with 13 bases between them. CDR1 and CDR2 from the germline V gene are KGHSH and LQKENI. CDR3: CASSPQSGMAFF. The CDR3 DNA follows: TGTGCCAGCTCACCCCAATCTGGTATGGCTTTCTTT.

The chain recombines TRBV11-2 with TRBJ1-1, with D possibly being TRBD1 (5 bases). The CDR3 loop spans 19 amino acids. Germline V gives CDR1 SGHAT, CDR2 FQNNGV. V lost 7 bases and J 4 bases, leaving 31 bases between the germline ends. This chain's CDR3 is CASTFIAWSRAGIGTEAFF. CDR3 sequence (DNA): TGTGCCAGCACTTTCATCGCCTGGTCGAGGGCAGGGATAGGCACTGAAGCTTTCTTT.

The gene calls are TRBV27 and TRBJ2-7; TRBD1 matches at 10 bases. J lost 5 bases, V lost 10 bases, and 11 bases had no gene match. This CDR3 has 14 residues. Looked up from germline, CDR1 is MNHEY and CDR2 is SMNVEV (reference sequence). This CDR3 is CATRDRGKGDEQYF. The CDR3 nucleotides are TGTGCCACCCGGGACAGGGGTAAGGGGGACGAGCAGTACTTC.

The chain employs TRBV10-1 and TRBJ1-1, with TRBD1 as a possible D gene (6 bases). Per the germline V gene, CDR1 is WNHNN and CDR2 is SYGVQD (reference sequence). Deletions cut 1 base from V and 4 bases from J, with 7 bases between. The CDR3 has 13 residues. The CDR3: CASSEYRATEAFF. In DNA, the CDR3 is TGCGCCAGCAGTGAGTACAGGGCCACTGAAGCTTTCTTT.

The J gene is TRBJ1-1, the V gene TRBV6-1; a possible D gene is TRBD1 (6 bases). The V end lost 5 bases, the J end lost 5 bases, and 18 bases lay between the germline ends. CDR1 and CDR2 from the germline V gene are MNHNS and SASEGT. This CDR3 contains 15 residues. The DNA of the CDR3 is TGTGCCAGCAGTAGGCTTCAGGGAGGGGGGACTGAAGCTTTCTTT. Protein product: CASSRLQGGGTEAFF.

As DNA, the CDR3 is TGTGCCAGCTGCTCGGACAGGGGGGAGTTGAACACTGAAGCTTTCTTT. Its translation: CASCSDRGELNTEAFF. The rearrangement joins TRBV11-1 to TRBJ1-1; TRBD1 matches 10 bases. The junction had 9 bases not matched to a gene; V was cut back by 8 bases and J by 0 bases. This CDR3 is built from 16 residues. The germline gives CDR1 SGHAT, CDR2 FQDESV (reference sequence).

This rearrangement joins TRBV9 to TRBJ2-1; 10 bases agree with TRBD1. Germline V gene lookup returns CDR1 SGDLS and CDR2 YYNGEE. After removal of 4 bases from V and 15 bases from J, the junction contained 13 bases not matched to a gene. CDR3 length: 14 amino acids. DNA for the CDR3: TGTGCCAGCAGCCTACTCCGGGACAGGGGAGTTCCGTTCTTC. Translation gives CASSLLRDRGVPFF.

This clone has a handful of counts. CDR3 DNA: TGTGCCAGCAGCTTAGATCGAGGCTACGAGCAGTACTTC. It codes for CASSLDRGYEQYF. The V gene is TRBV11-2, the J gene TRBJ2-7; D is undetermined. The CDR3 consists of 13 residues. Germline V gives CDR1 SGHAT, CDR2 FQNNGV. V shed 0 bases and J shed 3 bases, with 6 bases lying between them.

The V and J genes are TRBV6-6 and TRBJ2-1; maybe TRBD2 (6 bases). CDR3 length equals 13 residues. The V gene's germline CDR1 is MNHNY and CDR2 SVGAGI (reference sequence). The V gene lost 11 bases and the J gene lost 3 bases, with 14 bases spanning the gap. The DNA of the CDR3 is TGTGCCGCCCGACCGCGGGGCTACAATGAGCAGTTCTTC. Protein: CAARPRGYNEQFF.

The V and J genes are TRBV6-1 and TRBJ1-5; the D gene is possibly TRBD1 (6 bases). Trimming took 8 bases from V and 7 from J, leaving 15 bases between them. Germline-derived CDR1 and CDR2 are MNHNS and SASEGT. CDR3 length equals 13 residues. This CDR3 is CASLLGAGQPQHF. The CDR3 DNA follows: TGTGCCAGCCTCTTGGGGGCGGGCCAGCCCCAGCATTTT.

This clone was seen just once. The rearrangement links TRBV7-2 to TRBJ2-7, with 8 bases identical to TRBD2. V lost 1 base, J lost 1 base, and 12 bases stayed unmatched. In germline, CDR1 is SGHTA, CDR2 FQGNSA. The CDR3 extends over 18 amino acids. The CDR3 nucleotides read TGTGCCAGCAGCTTAGGCGGAGGGACTAGACTGGGGTCCTACGAGCAGTACTTC. It codes for CASSLGGGTRLGSYEQYF. Variable domain in full (rest from reference TRBV7-2 and TRBJ2-7): GAGVSQSPSNKVTEKGKDVELRCDPISGHTALYWYRQSLGQGLEFLIYFQGNSAPDKSGLPSDRFSAERTGGSVSTLTIQRTQQEDSAVYLCASSLGGGTRLGSYEQYFGPGTRLTVT.

The chain employs TRBV30 and TRBJ1-1, with D maybe TRBD1 (5 bases). Trimming stripped 4 bases from V and 4 bases from J, with 28 bases between. Germline assignment: CDR1 GTSNPN and CDR2 SVGIG (reference sequence). The CDR3 sequence is 18 residues long. CDR3 protein: CAWTGLSGTPGSGTEAFF. The CDR3 coding sequence is TGTGCCTGGACCGGACTTAGCGGGACCCCTGGCTCGGGCACTGAAGCTTTCTTT.

The chain recombines TRBV25-1 with TRBJ2-1, with D tentatively TRBD1 (5 bases). V was clipped by 6 bases and J by 7 bases, with 10 bases between them. The CDR3 runs 12 residues. The germline gives CDR1 MGHDK, CDR2 SYGVNS. The CDR3 DNA sequence: TGTGCCAGCAGCCGTAACAGGAATGAGCAGTTCTTC. This encodes CASSRNRNEQFF.

The CDR3 nucleotides read TGTGCCAGCAGCTTAAGGGGGGCGAAGTCCTACGAGCAGTACTTC. It specifies CASSLRGAKSYEQYF. This chain links TRBV7-2 with TRBJ2-7; D may match TRBD1 or TRBD2 (6 bases each). V was clipped by 2 bases and J by 1 base, with 12 bases between them. The length of the CDR3 is 15 residues. Germline lookup yields CDR1 SGHTA and CDR2 FQGNSA.

This clone was seen a single time. This chain connects TRBV7-2 to TRBJ2-7; D call uncertain. The germline gives CDR1 SGHTA, CDR2 FQGNSA. Trimming took off 1 base at V and 6 bases at J, with 10 bases between the two ends. CDR3 length equals 13 residues. CDR3 in amino acids: CASSLVTFGEQYF. The CDR3 coding sequence is TGTGCCAGCAGCTTAGTGACGTTTGGCGAGCAGTACTTC. Full variable domain (missing parts from reference TRBV7-2 and TRBJ2-7): GAGVSQSPSNKVTEKGKDVELRCDPISGHTALYWYRQSLGQGLEFLIYFQGNSAPDKSGLPSDRFSAERTGGSVSTLTIQRTQQEDSAVYLCASSLVTFGEQYFGPGTRLTVT.

The chain has TRBV27 and TRBJ1-3; D unresolved. The germline gives CDR1 MNHEY, CDR2 SMNVEV (reference sequence). Deletions cut 4 bases from V and 2 bases from J, with 3 bases between. This CDR3 is 12 amino acids long. CDR3 sequence: CASSSPGNTIYF. The CDR3 nucleotides are TGTGCCAGCAGTTCCCCTGGAAACACCATATATTTT.

V gene TRBV27 combines with J gene TRBJ2-5, with D possibly matching TRBD2 (6 bases). The CDR3 spans 13 residues. The germline V and J ends were trimmed by 6 bases and 5 bases, with 13 bases remaining between them. Per germline, CDR1 MNHEY and CDR2 SMNVEV (reference sequence). CDR3 protein: CASRGMSGETQYF. The DNA for the CDR3 is TGTGCCAGCAGGGGCATGAGCGGGGAGACCCAGTACTTC.

This clone was recorded once. The CDR3: CASSFLNWALQETQYF. The DNA of the CDR3 is TGTGCCAGCAGCTTTCTTAACTGGGCCCTACAAGAGACCCAGTACTTC. V gene TRBV5-8 combines with J gene TRBJ2-5; no clear D gene. Germline lookup yields CDR1 SGHTS and CDR2 YDEGEE. V lost 2 bases, J lost 2 bases, and 16 bases lay in between. The CDR3 is 16 amino acids.

This rearrangement joins TRBV2 to TRBJ2-5, with D uncertain. Trimming removed 5 bases from V and 7 bases from J, with 8 bases in between. Germline V CDR1 and CDR2: SNHLY, FYNNEI. This CDR3 has 11 residues. Here the CDR3 DNA reads TGTGCCAGCAGTTTGACTGGGACCCAGTACTTC. It is translated as CASSLTGTQYF.